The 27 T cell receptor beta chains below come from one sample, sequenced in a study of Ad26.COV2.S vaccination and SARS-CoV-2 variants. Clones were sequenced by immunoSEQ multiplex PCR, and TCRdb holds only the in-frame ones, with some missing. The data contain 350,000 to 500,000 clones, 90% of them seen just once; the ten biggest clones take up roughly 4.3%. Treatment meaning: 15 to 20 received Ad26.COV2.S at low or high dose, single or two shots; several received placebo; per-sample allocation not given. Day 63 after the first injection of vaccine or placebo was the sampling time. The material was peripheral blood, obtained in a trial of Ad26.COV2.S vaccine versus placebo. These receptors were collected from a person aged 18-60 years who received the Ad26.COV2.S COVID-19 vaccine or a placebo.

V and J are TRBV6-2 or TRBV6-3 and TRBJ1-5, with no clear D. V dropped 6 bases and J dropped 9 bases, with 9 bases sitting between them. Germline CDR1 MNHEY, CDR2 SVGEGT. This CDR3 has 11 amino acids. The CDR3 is CASSDGPPQHF. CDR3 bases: TGTGCCAGCAGCGACGGACCGCCCCAGCATTTT.

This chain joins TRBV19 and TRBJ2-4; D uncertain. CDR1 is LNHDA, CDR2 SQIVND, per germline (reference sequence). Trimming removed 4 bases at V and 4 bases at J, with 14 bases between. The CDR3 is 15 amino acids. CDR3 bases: TGTGCCAGTAGTAGACCGGCAGACCATAAAAACATTCAGTACTTC. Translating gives CASSRPADHKNIQYF.

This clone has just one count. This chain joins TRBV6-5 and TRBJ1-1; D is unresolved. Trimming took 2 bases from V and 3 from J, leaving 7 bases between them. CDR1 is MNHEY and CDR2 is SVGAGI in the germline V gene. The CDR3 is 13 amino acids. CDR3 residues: CASSYEDYTEAFF. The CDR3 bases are TGTGCCAGCAGTTACGAGGATTACACTGAAGCTTTCTTT.

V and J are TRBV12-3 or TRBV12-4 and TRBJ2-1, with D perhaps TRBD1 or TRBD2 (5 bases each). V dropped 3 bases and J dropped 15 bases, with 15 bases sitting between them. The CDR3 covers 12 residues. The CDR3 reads CASSFWEGTAFF. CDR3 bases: TGTGCCAGCAGTTTTTGGGAAGGGACGGCGTTCTTC.

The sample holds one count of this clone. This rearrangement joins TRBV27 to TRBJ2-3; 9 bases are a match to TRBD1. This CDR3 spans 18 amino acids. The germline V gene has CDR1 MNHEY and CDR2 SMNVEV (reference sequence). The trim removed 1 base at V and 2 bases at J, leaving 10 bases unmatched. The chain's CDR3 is CASSLYPPDRGDTDTQYF. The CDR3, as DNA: TGTGCCAGCAGTTTATATCCGCCGGACAGGGGAGACACAGATACGCAGTATTTT.

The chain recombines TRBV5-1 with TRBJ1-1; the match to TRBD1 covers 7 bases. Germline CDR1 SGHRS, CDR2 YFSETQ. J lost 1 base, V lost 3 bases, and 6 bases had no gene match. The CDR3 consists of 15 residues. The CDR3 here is CASSWGGQSNTEAFF. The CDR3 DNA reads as TGCGCCAGCAGCTGGGGGGGACAGTCGAACACTGAAGCTTTCTTT.

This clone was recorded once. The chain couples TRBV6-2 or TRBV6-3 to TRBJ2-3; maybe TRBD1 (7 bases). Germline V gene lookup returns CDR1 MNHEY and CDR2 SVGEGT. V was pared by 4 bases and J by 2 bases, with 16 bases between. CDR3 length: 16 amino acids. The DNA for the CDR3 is TGTGCCAGCAGTTCCCCAGGGGGGACCACCACAGATACGCAGTATTTT. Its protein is CASSSPGGTTTDTQYF.

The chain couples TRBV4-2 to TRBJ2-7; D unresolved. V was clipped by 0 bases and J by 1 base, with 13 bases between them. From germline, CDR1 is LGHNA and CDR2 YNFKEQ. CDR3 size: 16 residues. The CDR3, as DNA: TGTGCCAGCAGCCAAGATATAGCCTCCAGATCCTACGAGCAGTACTTC. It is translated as CASSQDIASRSYEQYF.

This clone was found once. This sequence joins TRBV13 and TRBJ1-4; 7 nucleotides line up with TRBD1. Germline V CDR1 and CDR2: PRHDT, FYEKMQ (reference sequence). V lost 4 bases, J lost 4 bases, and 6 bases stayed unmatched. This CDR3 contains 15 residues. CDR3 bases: TGTGCCAGCAGCTCGAGACAGGGAGGTAATGAAAAACTGTTTTTT. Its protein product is CASSSRQGGNEKLFF. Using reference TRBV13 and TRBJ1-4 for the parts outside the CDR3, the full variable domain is AAGVIQSPRHLIKEKRETATLKCYPIPRHDTVYWYQQGPGQDPQFLISFYEKMQSDKGSIPDRFSAQQFSDYHSELNMSSLELGDSALYFCASSSRQGGNEKLFFGSGTQLSVL.

CDR3 sequence (DNA): TGTGCCAGTTACCGGGACAGGGGGTACGAGCAGTACTTC. Its protein product is CASYRDRGYEQYF. The gene calls are TRBV6-6 and TRBJ2-7, with 11 positions matching TRBD1. V lost 9 bases, J lost 4 bases, and 5 bases stayed unmatched. CDR3 length equals 13 residues. CDR1 and CDR2 from the germline V gene are MNHNY and SVGAGI (reference sequence).

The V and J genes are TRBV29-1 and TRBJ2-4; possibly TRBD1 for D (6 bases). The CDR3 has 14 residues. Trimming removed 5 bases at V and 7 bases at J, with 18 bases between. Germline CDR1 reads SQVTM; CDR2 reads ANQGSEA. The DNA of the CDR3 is TGCAGCGTTTCCGCAGGGGTAGTGGGGAACATTCAGTACTTC. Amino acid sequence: CSVSAGVVGNIQYF.

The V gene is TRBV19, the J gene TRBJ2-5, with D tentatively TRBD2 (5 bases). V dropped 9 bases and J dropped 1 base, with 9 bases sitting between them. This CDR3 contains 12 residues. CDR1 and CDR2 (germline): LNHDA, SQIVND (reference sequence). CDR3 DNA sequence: TGTGCCAGCAGGACTGGCCAAGAGACCCAGTACTTC. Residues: CASRTGQETQYF.

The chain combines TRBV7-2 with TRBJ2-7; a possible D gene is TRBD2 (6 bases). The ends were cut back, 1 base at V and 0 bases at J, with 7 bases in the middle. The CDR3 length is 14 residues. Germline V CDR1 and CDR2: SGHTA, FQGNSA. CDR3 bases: TGTGCCAGCAGCTTAGGGGAGGTCTCCTACGAGCAGTACTTC. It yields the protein CASSLGEVSYEQYF.

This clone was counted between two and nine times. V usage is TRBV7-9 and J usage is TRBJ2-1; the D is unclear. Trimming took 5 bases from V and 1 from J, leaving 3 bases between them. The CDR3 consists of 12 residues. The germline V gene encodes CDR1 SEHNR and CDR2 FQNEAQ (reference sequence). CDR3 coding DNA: TGTGCCAGCAGCCCGTCCTACAATGAGCAGTTCTTC. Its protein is CASSPSYNEQFF.

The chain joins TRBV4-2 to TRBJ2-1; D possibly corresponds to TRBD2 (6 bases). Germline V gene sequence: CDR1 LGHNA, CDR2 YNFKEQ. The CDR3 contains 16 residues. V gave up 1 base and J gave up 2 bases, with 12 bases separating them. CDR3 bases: TGTGCCAGCAGCCAAGTTTGGCGGGGTCCCTACAATGAGCAGTTCTTC. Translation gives CASSQVWRGPYNEQFF.

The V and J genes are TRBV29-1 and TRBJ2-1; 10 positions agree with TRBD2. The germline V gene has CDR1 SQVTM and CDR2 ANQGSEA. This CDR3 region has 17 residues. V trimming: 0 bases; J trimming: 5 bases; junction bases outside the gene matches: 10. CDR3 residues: CSVEDSVAGGWHNEQFF. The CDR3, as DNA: TGCAGCGTTGAAGATTCTGTAGCGGGAGGTTGGCACAATGAGCAGTTCTTC.

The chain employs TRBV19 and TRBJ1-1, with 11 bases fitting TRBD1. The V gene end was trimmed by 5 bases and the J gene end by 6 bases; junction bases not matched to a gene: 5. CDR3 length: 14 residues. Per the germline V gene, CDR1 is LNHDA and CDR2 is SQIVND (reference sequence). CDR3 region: CASSPRTGGPEAFF. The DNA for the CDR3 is TGTGCCAGTAGTCCCCGGACAGGGGGCCCTGAAGCTTTCTTT.

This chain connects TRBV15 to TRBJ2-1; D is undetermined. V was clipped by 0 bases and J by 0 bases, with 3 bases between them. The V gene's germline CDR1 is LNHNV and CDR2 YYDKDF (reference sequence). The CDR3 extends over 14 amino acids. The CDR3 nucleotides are TGTGCCACCAGCAGAGAAAGCTCCTACAATGAGCAGTTCTTC. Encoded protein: CATSRESSYNEQFF.

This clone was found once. The CDR3 bases are TGTGCCATCAGTGATGGGCCAGAAGGTGAGCAGTTCTTC. It codes for CAISDGPEGEQFF. The rearrangement joins TRBV10-3 to TRBJ2-1; D is unclear. V lost 3 bases to trimming and J lost 9 bases, with 12 bases between them. This CDR3 is 13 amino acids long. Germline V gene lookup returns CDR1 ENHRY and CDR2 SYGVKD.

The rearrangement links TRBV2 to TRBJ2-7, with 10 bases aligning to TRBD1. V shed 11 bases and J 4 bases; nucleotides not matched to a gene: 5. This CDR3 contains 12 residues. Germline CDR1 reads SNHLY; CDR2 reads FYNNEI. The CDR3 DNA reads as TGTGCCGGCCGGGACAGGGGTTACGAGCAGTACTTC. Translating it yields CAGRDRGYEQYF.

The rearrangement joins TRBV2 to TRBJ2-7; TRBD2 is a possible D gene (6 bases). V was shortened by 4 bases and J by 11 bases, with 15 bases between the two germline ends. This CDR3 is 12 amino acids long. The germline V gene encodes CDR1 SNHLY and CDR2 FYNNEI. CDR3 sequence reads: CASSGGDPRKYF. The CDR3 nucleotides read TGTGCCAGCAGTGGGGGGGATCCGAGGAAGTACTTC.

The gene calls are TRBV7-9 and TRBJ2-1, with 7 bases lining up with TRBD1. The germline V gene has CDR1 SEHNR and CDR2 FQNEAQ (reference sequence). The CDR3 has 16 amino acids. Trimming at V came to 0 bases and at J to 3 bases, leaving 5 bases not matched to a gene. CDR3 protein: CASSLARGPHYNEQFF. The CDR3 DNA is TGTGCCAGCAGCTTAGCAAGGGGGCCCCACTACAATGAGCAGTTCTTC.

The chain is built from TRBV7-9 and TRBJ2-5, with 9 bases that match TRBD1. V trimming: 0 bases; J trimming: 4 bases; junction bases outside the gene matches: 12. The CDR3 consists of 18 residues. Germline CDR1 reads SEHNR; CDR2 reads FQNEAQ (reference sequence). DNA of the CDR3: TGTGCCAGCAGCTTAGCGGGACAGGGCCCGGGCTCAGGAGAGACCCAGTACTTC. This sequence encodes CASSLAGQGPGSGETQYF.

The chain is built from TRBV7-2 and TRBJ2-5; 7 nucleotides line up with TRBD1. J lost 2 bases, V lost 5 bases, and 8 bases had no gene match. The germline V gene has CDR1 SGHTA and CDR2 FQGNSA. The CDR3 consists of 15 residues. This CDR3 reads CASSLDRVGQETQYF. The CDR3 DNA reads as TGTGCCAGCAGCCTAGACAGGGTGGGACAAGAGACCCAGTACTTC.

The CDR3 DNA follows: TGTGCCAGCAGTTTCTACCTAGCGGGAGTATCGAACACCGGGGAGCTGTTTTTT. It codes for CASSFYLAGVSNTGELFF. The chain links TRBV27 to TRBJ2-2; TRBD2 matches at 10 bases. Germline CDR1 reads MNHEY; CDR2 reads SMNVEV (reference sequence). This CDR3 region has 18 residues. Losses at the gene ends were 3 bases for V and 0 bases for J; bases not matched to a gene: 7.

CDR3 protein: CASSQRPRGGLRETQYF. As DNA, the CDR3 is TGCGCCAGCAGCCAACGGCCGAGGGGTGGGCTGAGGGAGACCCAGTACTTC. V is TRBV4-3 and J is TRBJ2-5; TRBD1 or TRBD2 may be the D gene (5 bases each). Germline values: CDR1 LGHNA, CDR2 YSLEER. The V end was cut by 2 bases, the J end by 5 bases, with 21 bases between. The CDR3 has 17 amino acids.

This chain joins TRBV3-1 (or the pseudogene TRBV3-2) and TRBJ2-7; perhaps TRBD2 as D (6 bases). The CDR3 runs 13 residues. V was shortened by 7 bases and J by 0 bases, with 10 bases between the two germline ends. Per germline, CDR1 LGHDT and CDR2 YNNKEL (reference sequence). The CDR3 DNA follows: TGTGCCAGCATGAGGCGGGACTCCTACGAGCAGTACTTC. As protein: CASMRRDSYEQYF.